Below are 32 T cell receptor beta chains sequenced from a single sample in a study of blood T cell repertoires in COVID-19. Method: immunoSEQ multiplex PCR; TCRdb's copy keeps in-frame clones and lacks some. The sample lists 350,000 to 550,000 clones, 70% to 90% seen once, with roughly 1.9% in the top ten. Sequencing was done on a sample of PBMCs or T cells enriched from blood (not recorded which). The source of these receptors is a young woman with acute COVID-19.

The chain links TRBV14 to TRBJ2-1; TRBD1 might be the D (6 bases). This CDR3 spans 12 amino acids. V lost 6 bases and J 6 bases, leaving 9 bases between the germline ends. Looked up from germline, CDR1 is SGHDN and CDR2 is FVKESK. This CDR3 is CASRAGANEQFF. In DNA form, the CDR3 reads TGTGCCAGCAGAGCAGGGGCCAATGAGCAGTTCTTC. The full variable domain, completed using reference TRBV14 and TRBJ2-1, is EAGVTQFPSHSVIEKGQTVTLRCDPISGHDNLYWYRRVMGKEIKFLLHFVKESKQDESGMPNNRFLAERTGGTYSTLKVQPAELEDSGVYFCASRAGANEQFFGPGTRLTVL.

V is TRBV3-1 (or the pseudogene TRBV3-2) and J is TRBJ1-2, with 12 positions matching TRBD1. The length of the CDR3 is 15 residues. The V gene's germline CDR1 is LGHDT and CDR2 YNNKEL (reference sequence). V shed 1 base, J shed 8 bases, and the junction held 5 bases outside the gene matches. CDR3 loop: CASSQGWDRGPGYTF. The CDR3 DNA reads TGTGCCAGCAGCCAAGGCTGGGACAGGGGGCCCGGCTACACCTTC.

The V call is TRBV10-1, the J call TRBJ2-2; D is undetermined. The V end lost 6 bases, the J end lost 3 bases, and 11 bases lay between the germline ends. From germline, CDR1 is WNHNN and CDR2 SYGVQD (reference sequence). This CDR3 is built from 14 residues. The CDR3 loop reads CASRRTLDTGELFF. As DNA, the CDR3 is TGCGCCAGCAGACGAACTCTAGACACCGGGGAGCTGTTTTTT.

The V and J genes are TRBV5-1 and TRBJ1-1, with 10 bases aligning to TRBD1. The CDR3 loop spans 15 amino acids. V trimming: 1 base; J trimming: 8 bases; junction bases outside the gene matches: 8. Germline CDR1 is SGHRS and CDR2 is YFSETQ. CDR3 nucleotide sequence: TGCGCCAGCAGCTTGTCCACTGGGACAGGGGAAGAAGCTTTCTTT. Its protein product is CASSLSTGTGEEAFF.

This chain links TRBV11-2 with TRBJ2-4; 7 positions agree with TRBD1. CDR3 size: 15 residues. The V segment lost 5 bases and the J segment 1 base; nucleotides outside the gene matches: 5. CDR1 SGHAT and CDR2 FQNNGV come from the germline V gene. The CDR3 sequence is CASSPGTAAKNIQYF. CDR3 DNA: TGTGCCAGCAGCCCCGGGACAGCGGCCAAAAACATTCAGTACTTC.

J is TRBJ1-2 and V is TRBV19; 9 nucleotides match TRBD1. CDR3 length: 13 amino acids. The germline V gene encodes CDR1 LNHDA and CDR2 SQIVND (reference sequence). J gave up 7 bases and V 11 bases, and 11 bases lay outside the gene matches. CDR3 region: CASTRDRAIGYTF. The CDR3, as DNA: TGTGCCTCGACTCGGGACAGGGCTATTGGCTACACCTTC.

The chain couples TRBV18 to TRBJ1-4, with 9 bases that match TRBD1. The V segment lost 3 bases and the J segment 8 bases; nucleotides outside the gene matches: 4. Germline lookup yields CDR1 KGHSH and CDR2 LQKENI. The CDR3 has 14 residues. CDR3 protein: CASSPQGTGEKLFF. As DNA, the CDR3 is TGTGCCAGCTCACCTCAAGGGACAGGGGAAAAACTGTTTTTT.

The J gene is TRBJ1-4, the V gene TRBV28; D gene unclear. The CDR3 has 12 residues. V was trimmed by 2 bases and J by 7 bases, leaving 5 bases between them. The germline CDR1 and CDR2 sequences are MDHEN and SYDVKM. The CDR3 region is CASSLIREKLFF. The CDR3 DNA is TGTGCCAGCAGTTTAATTCGTGAAAAACTGTTTTTT.

To note about this clone: Its ends do not fully match the called genes, so a read error is possible. The chain employs TRBV6-1 and TRBJ1-2, with TRBD1 identical over 9 bases. The germline CDR1 and CDR2 sequences are MNHNS and SASEGT. The CDR3 consists of 17 residues. The CDR3 loop reads CASSEDTWTGVNHGYTF. CDR3 bases: TGTGCCAGCAGTGAGGATACTTGGACAGGGGTTAACCATGGCTACACCTTC.

This chain uses TRBV2 with TRBJ2-3; TRBD2 might be the D (5 bases). The CDR3 runs 13 residues. CDR1 is SNHLY, CDR2 FYNNEI, per germline. V was pared by 2 bases and J by 6 bases, with 9 bases between. The CDR3: CASSERGIDTQYF. The CDR3 nucleotides are TGTGCCAGCAGTGAACGGGGAATTGATACGCAGTATTTT. Based on the CDR3 plus reference TRBV2 and TRBJ2-3, the full variable domain is EPEVTQTPSHQVTQMGQEVILRCVPISNHLYFYWYRQILGQKVEFLVSFYNNEISEKSEIFDDQFSVERPDGSNFTLKIRSTKLEDSAMYFCASSERGIDTQYFGPGTRLTVL.

The J gene is TRBJ1-4, the V gene TRBV9; possibly TRBD1 for D (5 bases). V lost 2 bases and J lost 4, with 12 bases in between. The CDR3 sequence is 15 residues long. Germline-derived CDR1 and CDR2 are SGDLS and YYNGEE. The CDR3 region is CASSVSVQGNEKLFF. CDR3 sequence (DNA): TGTGCCAGCAGCGTGTCGGTTCAGGGTAATGAAAAACTGTTTTTT.

The genes are TRBV3-1 (or the pseudogene TRBV3-2) and TRBJ1-4; D unclear. This CDR3 comprises 14 residues. Trimming left V 0 bases short and J 10 bases short, with 12 bases between. Germline lookup yields CDR1 LGHDT and CDR2 YNNKEL (reference sequence). CDR3 coding DNA: TGTGCCAGCAGCCAAGACCGGGATGTGGTAAAACTGTTTTTT. As protein: CASSQDRDVVKLFF.

This sequence joins TRBV7-9 and TRBJ2-1; TRBD2 agrees at 11 bases. Germline V gene data show CDR1 as SEHNR and CDR2 as FQNEAQ (reference sequence). J lost 3 bases, V lost 5 bases, and 6 bases had no gene match. The CDR3 extends over 16 amino acids. This chain's CDR3 is CASSPPLAGGYNEQFF. The CDR3 bases are TGTGCCAGCAGCCCACCGCTAGCGGGGGGCTACAATGAGCAGTTCTTC.

The V and J genes are TRBV5-4 and TRBJ1-2; 12 bases are a match to TRBD1. This CDR3 has 15 amino acids. Germline assignment: CDR1 SGHNT and CDR2 YYREEE (reference sequence). After removal of 4 bases from V and 7 bases from J, the junction contained 8 bases not matched to a gene. The CDR3 loop reads CASSLKGQGASGYTF. The DNA for the CDR3 is TGTGCCAGCAGCCTTAAGGGACAGGGGGCGTCTGGCTACACCTTC.

The chain recombines TRBV24-1 with TRBJ2-2; D might be TRBD2 (6 bases). The CDR3 runs to 14 residues. Germline V gene data show CDR1 as KGHDR and CDR2 as SFDVKD. V dropped 7 bases and J dropped 8 bases, with 16 bases sitting between them. The CDR3 nucleotides read TGTGCCACCAGCCAGACGGGGGAAACGGGGGAGCTGTTTTTT. This gives the protein CATSQTGETGELFF.

This clone was detected a few times. V is TRBV28 and J is TRBJ1-5; D unclear. This CDR3 has 14 residues. CDR1 MDHEN and CDR2 SYDVKM come from the germline V gene. The V gene lost 3 bases and the J gene lost 4 bases, with 10 bases spanning the gap. The CDR3 nucleotides are TGTGCCAGCAGTTTCCCGGTCGTAAATCAGCCCCAGCATTTT. Amino acid sequence: CASSFPVVNQPQHF.

This clone was seen just once. The chain uses TRBV3-1 (or the pseudogene TRBV3-2) and TRBJ2-3; D is unclear. CDR1 and CDR2 (germline): LGHDT, YNNKEL (reference sequence). V was pared by 1 base and J by 3 bases, with 5 bases between. This CDR3 is 13 amino acids long. CDR3 sequence reads: CASSQARTDTQYF. Written as DNA, the CDR3 is TGTGCCAGCAGCCAAGCCAGGACAGATACGCAGTATTTT.

The chain recombines TRBV11-3 with TRBJ1-1, with D possibly being TRBD1 (5 bases). The V and J ends lost 1 base and 0 bases respectively, with 6 bases between them. Germline-derived CDR1 and CDR2 are SGHNT and YENEEA. The CDR3 length is 14 residues. The CDR3 DNA is TGTGCCAGCAGCTTAGGGGGGGTGAACACTGAAGCTTTCTTT. This translates into CASSLGGVNTEAFF.

The rearrangement links TRBV7-2 to TRBJ1-3; 8 bases fit TRBD1. Germline lookup yields CDR1 SGHTA and CDR2 FQGNSA. The J segment lost 1 base and the V segment lost 5 bases, leaving 4 bases of the junction unmatched. The CDR3 is 15 residues long. CDR3 nucleotides: TGTGCCAGCAGCCCAAGACAGGGGTCTGGAAACACCATATATTTT. Its translation: CASSPRQGSGNTIYF.

The V call is TRBV28, the J call TRBJ1-4; the D gene is possibly TRBD1 (5 bases). The CDR3 runs 13 residues. Trimming cost V 7 bases and J 7 bases, with 13 bases left between them. Germline CDR1 is MDHEN and CDR2 is SYDVKM. The CDR3 sequence is CASISPGGEKLFF. The DNA for the CDR3 is TGTGCCAGCATTTCACCGGGGGGTGAAAAACTGTTTTTT.

The chain employs TRBV6-5 and TRBJ1-5, with D tentatively TRBD1 (6 bases). V lost 8 bases to trimming and J lost 1 base, with 15 bases between them. Germline-derived CDR1 and CDR2 are MNHEY and SVGAGI. The CDR3 is 15 amino acids. The CDR3 loop is CASGEQGGSNQPQHF. CDR3 bases: TGTGCCAGCGGCGAACAGGGTGGAAGCAATCAGCCCCAGCATTTT.

This sequence joins TRBV7-9 and TRBJ1-6; TRBD1 matches at 7 bases. The CDR3 is 16 amino acids. CDR1 SEHNR and CDR2 FQNEAQ come from the germline V gene (reference sequence). With 5 bases clipped from V and 7 bases from J, the junction kept 11 bases outside the gene matches. The CDR3 here is CASSVPSRGANSPLHF. The CDR3 region has the DNA TGTGCCAGCAGCGTACCCTCCAGGGGGGCGAATTCACCCCTCCACTTT.

The chain employs TRBV7-6 and TRBJ2-2, with D possibly matching TRBD1 (6 bases). With 5 bases removed from V and 1 base from J, the gap between germline ends came to 14 bases. This CDR3 spans 16 amino acids. Germline CDR1 reads SGHVS; CDR2 reads FNYEAQ. In DNA, the CDR3 is TGTGCCAGCAGCCCGACGGACAGAGTGAACACCGGGGAGCTGTTTTTT. The encoded protein is CASSPTDRVNTGELFF.

The chain recombines TRBV27 with TRBJ2-3; D perhaps matches TRBD2 (5 bases). Trimming took 8 bases from V and 2 from J, leaving 32 bases between them. Germline CDR1 MNHEY, CDR2 SMNVEV (reference sequence). This CDR3 region has 20 residues. The CDR3 loop is CASQTRTRESEVWNTDTQYF. In DNA form, the CDR3 reads TGTGCCAGCCAGACACGAACTAGGGAGAGCGAGGTATGGAACACAGATACGCAGTATTTT.

CDR3 loop: CASSQDLPRDRSSPQHF. As DNA, the CDR3 is TGCGCCAGCAGCCAAGACCTCCCCCGGGACAGGAGTAGTCCCCAGCATTTT. This chain connects TRBV4-3 to TRBJ1-5, with 8 bases lining up with TRBD1. V shed 0 bases, J shed 10 bases, and the junction held 14 bases outside the gene matches. Germline loops: CDR1 LGHNA, CDR2 YSLEER. This CDR3 is built from 17 residues.

This chain joins TRBV5-1 and TRBJ2-3; a possible D gene is TRBD2 (5 bases). V gave up 3 bases and J gave up 3 bases, with 8 bases separating them. The CDR3 is 13 residues long. Per the germline V gene, CDR1 is SGHRS and CDR2 is YFSETQ. CDR3 protein: CASSWTETDTQYF. The CDR3 nucleotides are TGCGCCAGCAGCTGGACTGAAACAGATACGCAGTATTTT.

The chain uses TRBV28 and TRBJ1-5; TRBD1 aligns across 8 bases. This CDR3 region has 17 residues. The V segment lost 6 bases and the J segment 4 bases; nucleotides outside the gene matches: 14. Germline CDR1 reads MDHEN; CDR2 reads SYDVKM. CDR3 DNA: TGTGCCAGCAGCAAACCTCTTGGACAGGGACTTAATCAGCCCCAGCATTTT. It is translated as CASSKPLGQGLNQPQHF.

This clone is a singleton in its sample. The J gene is TRBJ1-1, the V gene TRBV11-2; no definite D call. Trimming cost V 5 bases and J 5 bases, with 15 bases left between them. CDR1 is SGHAT, CDR2 FQNNGV, per germline. The CDR3 extends over 14 amino acids. CDR3 amino acids: CASSRPTPGTEAFF. The DNA of the CDR3 is TGTGCCAGCAGCCGACCGACCCCGGGAACTGAAGCTTTCTTT.

This chain uses TRBV19 with TRBJ1-2; D perhaps matches TRBD1 (5 bases). The germline V and J ends were trimmed by 6 bases and 9 bases, with 26 bases remaining between them. The germline gives CDR1 LNHDA, CDR2 SQIVND (reference sequence). This CDR3 is 16 amino acids long. The CDR3 loop reads CASSPLGRGPAASYTF. Here the CDR3 DNA reads TGTGCCAGTAGCCCACTTGGGAGGGGACCCGCGGCGAGCTACACCTTC. Using reference TRBV19 and TRBJ1-2 for the parts outside the CDR3, the full variable domain is DGGITQSPKYLFRKEGQNVTLSCEQNLNHDAMYWYRQDPGQGLRLIYYSQIVNDFQKGDIAEGYSVSREKKESFPLTVTSAQKNPTAFYLCASSPLGRGPAASYTFGSGTRLTVV.

This clone was observed a handful of times. The chain carries TRBV28 and TRBJ1-6; 7 bases fit TRBD1. The CDR3 runs 17 residues. Germline lookup yields CDR1 MDHEN and CDR2 SYDVKM. V lost 6 bases, J lost 0 bases, and 8 bases stayed unmatched. CDR3 DNA sequence: TGTGCCAGCAGGAACTTACAGGGGAGCTCCTATAATTCACCCCTCCACTTT. As protein: CASRNLQGSSYNSPLHF.

The V and J genes are TRBV20-1 and TRBJ2-1; D is unresolved. The germline CDR1 and CDR2 sequences are DFQATT and SNEGSKA (reference sequence). This CDR3 contains 8 residues. The ends were cut back, 7 bases at V and 7 bases at J, with 2 bases in the middle. The CDR3 is CSVNEQFF. Here the CDR3 DNA reads TGCAGTGTAAATGAGCAGTTCTTC.

The gene calls are TRBV3-1 (or the pseudogene TRBV3-2) and TRBJ1-2; tentative D call: TRBD1 (6 bases). Trimming cost V 8 bases and J 2 bases, with 9 bases left between them. In germline, CDR1 is LGHDT, CDR2 YNNKEL (reference sequence). This CDR3 is 12 amino acids long. Written as DNA, the CDR3 is TGTGCCAGCGGTGGGACAAACTATGGCTACACCTTC. It specifies CASGGTNYGYTF.